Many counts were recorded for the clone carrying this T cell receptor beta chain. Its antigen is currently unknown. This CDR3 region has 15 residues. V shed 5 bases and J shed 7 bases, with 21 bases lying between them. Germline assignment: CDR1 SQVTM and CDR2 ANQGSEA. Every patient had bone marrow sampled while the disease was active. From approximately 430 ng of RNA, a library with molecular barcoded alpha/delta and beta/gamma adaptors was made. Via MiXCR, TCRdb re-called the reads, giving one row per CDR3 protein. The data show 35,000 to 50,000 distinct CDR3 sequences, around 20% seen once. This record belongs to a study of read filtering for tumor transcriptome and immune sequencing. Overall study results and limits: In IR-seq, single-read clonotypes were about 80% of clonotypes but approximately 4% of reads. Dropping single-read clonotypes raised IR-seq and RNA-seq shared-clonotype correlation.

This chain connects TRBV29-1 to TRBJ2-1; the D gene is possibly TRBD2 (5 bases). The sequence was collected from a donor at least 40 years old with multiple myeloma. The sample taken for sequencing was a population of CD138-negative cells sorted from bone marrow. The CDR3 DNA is TGCAGCGTTAGGACTTACCCTGCCCTCTCAAATGAGCAGTTCTTC. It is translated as CSVRTYPALSNEQFF.